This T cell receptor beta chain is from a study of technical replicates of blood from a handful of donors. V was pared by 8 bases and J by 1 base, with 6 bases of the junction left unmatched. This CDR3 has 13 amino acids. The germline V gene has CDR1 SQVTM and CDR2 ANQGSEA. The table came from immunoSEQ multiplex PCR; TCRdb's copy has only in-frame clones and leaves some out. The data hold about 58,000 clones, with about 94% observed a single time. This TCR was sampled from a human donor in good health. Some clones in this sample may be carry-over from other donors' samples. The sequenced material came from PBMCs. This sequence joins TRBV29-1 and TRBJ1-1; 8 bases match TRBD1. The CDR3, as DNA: TGCAGCCTATCGGACAGGGCGAACACTGAAGCTTTCTTT. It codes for CSLSDRANTEAFF.